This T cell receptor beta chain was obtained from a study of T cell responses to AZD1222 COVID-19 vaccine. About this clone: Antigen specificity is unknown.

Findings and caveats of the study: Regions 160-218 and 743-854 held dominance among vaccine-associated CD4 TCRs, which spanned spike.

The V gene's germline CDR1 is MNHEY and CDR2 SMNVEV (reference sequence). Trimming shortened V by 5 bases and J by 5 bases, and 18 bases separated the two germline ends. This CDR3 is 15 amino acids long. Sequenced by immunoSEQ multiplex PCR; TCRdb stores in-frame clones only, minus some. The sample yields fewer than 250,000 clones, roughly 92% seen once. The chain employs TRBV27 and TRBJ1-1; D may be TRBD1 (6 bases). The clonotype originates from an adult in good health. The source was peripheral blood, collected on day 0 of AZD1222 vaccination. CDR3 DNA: TGTGCCAGCAGTCAAAATCAGGGGACGTATACTGAAGCTTTCTTT. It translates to CASSQNQGTYTEAFF.